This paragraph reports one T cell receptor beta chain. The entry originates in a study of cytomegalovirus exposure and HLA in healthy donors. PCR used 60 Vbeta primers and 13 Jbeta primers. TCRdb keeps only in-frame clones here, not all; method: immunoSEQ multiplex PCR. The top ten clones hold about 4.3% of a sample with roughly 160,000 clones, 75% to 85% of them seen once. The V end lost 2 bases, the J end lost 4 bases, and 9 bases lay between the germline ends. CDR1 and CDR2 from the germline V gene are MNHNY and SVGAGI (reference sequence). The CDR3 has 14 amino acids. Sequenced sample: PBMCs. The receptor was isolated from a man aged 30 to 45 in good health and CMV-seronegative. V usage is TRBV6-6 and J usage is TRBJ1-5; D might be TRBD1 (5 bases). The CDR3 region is CASSYGGSNQPQHF. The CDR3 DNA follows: TGTGCCAGCAGTTACGGGGGGTCAAATCAGCCCCAGCATTTT.